The entry below gives a single T cell receptor beta chain sequence along with its context. This clonotype was seen repeatedly, ten times or more. Its specific antigen is unknown. Base qualities are missing; no much larger clone stands one base away. The library was prepared using 5' RACE. Sequencing was carried out with an Illumina HiSeq 2500. The second PCR ran for roughly 6 to 11 cycles and used a J-beta primer mix along with a sample-barcoded 5' primer. Each TCR beta cDNA molecule received a unique molecular identifier from a template-switch 5' adaptor carrying 12 random nucleotides. Each sample yielded at least 2.5 million CDR3-containing paired-end reads. First-strand cDNA was synthesized from all RNA with the Mint cDNA synthesis kit, primed by a TRBC-specific oligonucleotide. Following uracil-DNA glycosylase treatment, a first 18-cycle PCR with universal primers M1SS and BC2_uni_R was performed on all cDNA. On the study's bioinformatics: For normalization, 1 million high-quality reads, each with a distinct molecular identifier, were randomly selected from each sample. Reads with shared molecular identifiers were discarded instead of being binned into consensus sequences. MiTCR, run with a Q25 quality threshold and the strictest error-elimination algorithm, handled CDR3 identification, clonotype clustering and error correction. A nonparametric unseen species model with Euler transformation was used to estimate lower-bound total TCR beta diversity. TCRdb's own reprocessing of the public reads used fastp at Q25 and MiXCR and kept productive beta chains. CDR3 protein sequences are deduplicated, and each keeps its most common genes and DNA. The V and J calls and clone size come from TCRdb's table, not from the authors' own analysis. For this sample the table gives 870,000 or so distinct CDR3 sequences, of which more than 25% were detected only once. The ten biggest clones cover around a sixth of the sample.

Donors were a few dozen systemically healthy Caucasian individuals from Russia aged about 6 to 100 years. Roughly 10 milliliters of peripheral blood were collected from each donor into EDTA-treated Vacutainer tubes. Ficoll-Paque density-gradient centrifugation was used to isolate PBMCs, with at least 6.5 million obtained per sample. Total RNA, at least 6 micrograms per sample, was extracted from PBMCs with Trizol reagent. The percentages of naive CD45RAhigh/CD27high T cells were determined by flow cytometry on a PBMC aliquot from every donor. The data were obtained in a study of blood T cells in healthy people across ages (dated by TCRdb to about 2015). Concerning the study at large: In model experiments, template switching captured about one uniquely barcoded TCR beta cDNA molecule for every two T cells. To track age-related changes in TCR beta repertoire diversity, the study relied on deep sequencing normalized with unique cDNA molecular identifiers. Donors were grouped into four age groups: young (average 16 years), middle-aged (39), aged (approximately 67) and long-lived (approximately 78). To avoid experimental bias, donors of different ages were spread randomly across the sequencing lanes. Using the same blood draw, the study looked at two additional independent replicas of 1 million unique cDNA reads for two donors, one aged 18 to 30 and the other aged 80 or older.

Trimming takes 4 bases from V and 3 bases from J, and the germline ends sit 11 bases apart. Spanning cysteine to phenylalanine, the CDR3 consists of 13 amino acids. The retained sequence is limited to the CDR3, 39 bases, with the frame set at the first base. Reading the germline V gene (reference sequence) gives CDR1 DFQATT and CDR2 SNEGSKA. Results and caveats for the whole study, not just this receptor: Compared with the aged group, the long-lived group had more naive CD4+ T cells, fewer expanded clones and increased TCR diversity, suggesting age selection. Observed TCR beta diversity correlated strongly with the percentage of naive T cells measured by flow cytometry. Because profiling used bulk unsorted PBMCs, naive and antigen-experienced compartments could not be compared conclusively. The CMV infection status of donors was not known, potentially confounding age-related changes in expanded clonotypes. Estimates of total diversity from one million sequenced T cells were regarded as lower bounds and underestimates. As age increased, observed TCR beta diversity per million T cells dropped in a roughly linear way, and a significant reduction was already evident by age 40.

The sequence came from an elderly woman in good health. Sequencing was performed on blood. Rearrangement joined TRBV20-1 to TRBJ2-3, with TRBD1 perhaps the D gene, on 6 matching bases. The DNA reads as follows: TGCAGTGCTAAACTACAGGGTACAGATACGCAGTATTTT. Translated, it gives CSAKLQGTDTQYF.